The 25 T cell receptor beta chains given below trace back to one sample, sequenced in a study of blood T cell repertoires in COVID-19. Produced via immunoSEQ multiplex PCR; TCRdb's table is partial and in-frame only. The sample holds 380,000 or so clones; less than 90% are singletons and the top ten take 7% to 7.5%. Input material: peripheral blood. The receptors stem from a woman aged 60-75 years with COVID-19, enrolled during active disease.

V and J are TRBV6-5 and TRBJ1-2; 10 bases are shared with TRBD1. Germline CDR1 MNHEY, CDR2 SVGAGI. V was clipped by 2 bases and J by 7 bases; unmatched bases: 1. The CDR3 runs to 13 residues. The CDR3 DNA reads as TGTGCCAGCAGTTACCGGGACAGGGGTGGCTACACCTTC. Amino acid sequence: CASSYRDRGGYTF.

The CDR3 region is CASSILPTGGVETQYF. CDR3 bases: TGTGCCAGTAGTATCCTTCCGACGGGCGGGGTAGAGACCCAGTACTTC. This chain joins TRBV19 and TRBJ2-5; D might be TRBD2 (6 bases). The V end lost 3 bases, the J end lost 4 bases, and 18 bases lay between the germline ends. The CDR3 consists of 16 residues. Germline V gene sequence: CDR1 LNHDA, CDR2 SQIVND (reference sequence).

This clone was counted once. This may stem from a read error, because a much larger clone lies one nucleotide away. The same CDR3 is also encoded by other DNA sequences in this sample. This rearrangement joins TRBV9 to TRBJ1-2; 9 positions match TRBD1. The CDR3 has 14 residues. V lost 0 bases and J lost 3; bases outside the gene matches: 0. The V gene's germline CDR1 is SGDLS and CDR2 YYNGEE. The CDR3 DNA reads TGTGCCAGCAGCGTAGGACAGGGGGACTATGGCTACACCTTC. It translates to CASSVGQGDYGYTF.

The V and J genes are TRBV9 and TRBJ2-2; TRBD1 aligns across 9 bases. Germline V gives CDR1 SGDLS, CDR2 YYNGEE. The CDR3 runs 15 residues. The V gene end was trimmed by 4 bases and the J gene end by 5 bases; junction bases not matched to a gene: 6. Here the CDR3 DNA reads TGTGCCAGCAGCCTAAGGACAGGGGATACCGGGGAGCTGTTTTTT. Translated, it gives CASSLRTGDTGELFF.

The J gene is TRBJ1-2, the V gene TRBV4-2, with D possibly matching TRBD1 (5 bases). The CDR3 loop spans 15 amino acids. Trimming shortened V by 0 bases and J by 4 bases, and 12 bases separated the two germline ends. Per the germline V gene, CDR1 is LGHNA and CDR2 is YNFKEQ. CDR3: CASSQDTGPAYGYTF. Here the CDR3 DNA reads TGTGCCAGCAGCCAAGATACAGGTCCAGCCTATGGCTACACCTTC.

This CDR3 is CASSGGGRSDEQYF. The DNA for the CDR3 is TGCGCCAGCAGCGGGGGCGGTAGGTCGGACGAGCAGTACTTC. The chain is built from TRBV5-1 and TRBJ2-7, with D maybe TRBD1 (6 bases). Trimming shortened V by 4 bases and J by 5 bases, and 16 bases separated the two germline ends. This CDR3 is 14 amino acids long. CDR1 is SGHRS and CDR2 is YFSETQ in the germline V gene.

The V call is TRBV4-1, the J call TRBJ2-7; perhaps TRBD2 as D (6 bases). Germline-derived CDR1 and CDR2 are MGHRA and YSYEKL. This CDR3 has 15 residues. Deletions cut 1 base from V and 2 bases from J, with 12 bases between. The CDR3 protein is CASSQGTGGTYEQYF. CDR3 coding DNA: TGCGCCAGCAGCCAAGGGACGGGCGGGACCTACGAGCAGTACTTC.

Of note for this clone: This sample also contains other DNA sequences that code for the same CDR3. The J gene is TRBJ1-2, the V gene TRBV3-1 (or the pseudogene TRBV3-2); TRBD1 might be the D (5 bases). The V end was cut by 1 base, the J end by 8 bases, with 8 bases between. From germline, CDR1 is LGHDT and CDR2 YNNKEL (reference sequence). This CDR3 has 12 amino acids. The CDR3 nucleotides are TGTGCCAGCAGCCAAGCGGGGGGAGGCTACACCTTC. Translated: CASSQAGGGYTF.

The rearrangement joins TRBV7-2 to TRBJ1-6; the match to TRBD1 covers 9 bases. Losses at the gene ends were 4 bases for V and 10 bases for J; bases not matched to a gene: 8. This CDR3 region has 15 residues. Germline assignment: CDR1 SGHTA and CDR2 FQGNSA. This CDR3 is CASSSSTGGYSPLHF. The CDR3 nucleotides read TGTGCCAGCAGCTCCTCGACAGGGGGGTACTCACCCCTCCACTTT.

This rearrangement joins TRBV11-3 to TRBJ2-3; 7 bases line up with TRBD1. J was trimmed by 3 bases and V by 4 bases; bases with no gene match: 7. The CDR3 extends over 15 amino acids. Per the germline V gene, CDR1 is SGHNT and CDR2 is YENEEA. CDR3 nucleotide sequence: TGTGCCAGCAGCTCCCGACAGGGTGTGACAGATACGCAGTATTTT. Encoded protein: CASSSRQGVTDTQYF.

This clone was observed a few times. The CDR3 loop is CASSKNSGTVNTEAFF. Here the CDR3 DNA reads TGTGCCAGCAGCAAGAACTCCGGGACAGTGAACACTGAAGCTTTCTTT. This chain uses TRBV7-8 with TRBJ1-1; 7 bases are a match to TRBD1. With V trimmed by 5 bases and J by 0 bases, 9 bases remained unmatched. This CDR3 comprises 16 residues. Germline loops: CDR1 SGHVS, CDR2 FQNEAQ.

The chain links TRBV19 to TRBJ1-3, with D perhaps TRBD1 (5 bases). With 1 base removed from V and 2 bases from J, the gap between germline ends came to 15 bases. The CDR3 consists of 17 residues. The germline V gene has CDR1 LNHDA and CDR2 SQIVND (reference sequence). CDR3 sequence reads: CASSIVGSGITGNTIYF. The CDR3 nucleotides read TGTGCCAGTAGTATAGTAGGATCAGGGATTACTGGAAACACCATATATTTT.

This sequence joins TRBV7-3 and TRBJ2-3; D gene ambiguous. Trimming took off 3 bases at V and 4 bases at J, with 11 bases between the two ends. This CDR3 is 14 amino acids long. CDR1 and CDR2 (germline): SGHTA, FQGTGA. CDR3 sequence reads: CASSLPGRPDTQYF. The CDR3 region has the DNA TGTGCCAGCAGCTTGCCAGGCCGGCCAGATACGCAGTATTTT.

CDR3 protein: CASGIAAGAYNEQFF. CDR3 DNA sequence: TGCGCCAGCGGGATCGCAGCGGGGGCCTACAATGAGCAGTTCTTC. The chain joins TRBV5-1 to TRBJ2-1; 8 bases agree with TRBD2. The junction had 8 bases not matched to a gene; V was cut back by 7 bases and J by 2 bases. Germline V gene data show CDR1 as SGHRS and CDR2 as YFSETQ. CDR3 length: 15 residues.

The V gene is TRBV7-9, the J gene TRBJ2-7; 8 positions match TRBD1. The CDR3 extends over 14 amino acids. Per germline, CDR1 SEHNR and CDR2 FQNEAQ (reference sequence). The ends lost 5 bases at V and 3 bases at J; junction bases unmatched: 6. The CDR3 here is CASSRMGTGYEQYF. Here the CDR3 DNA reads TGTGCCAGCAGCCGGATGGGGACAGGCTACGAGCAGTACTTC.

V is TRBV5-1 and J is TRBJ2-7, with 8 nucleotides matching TRBD2. The CDR3 length is 14 residues. Germline V CDR1 and CDR2: SGHRS, YFSETQ. The J segment lost 2 bases and the V segment lost 5 bases, leaving 6 bases of the junction unmatched. CDR3 nucleotide sequence: TGCGCCAGCAGTACTAGCGGACTTACCTACGAGCAGTACTTC. Its protein is CASSTSGLTYEQYF.

The chain employs TRBV5-4 and TRBJ1-1; possible D gene TRBD1, 6 bases. Germline-derived CDR1 and CDR2 are SGHNT and YYREEE (reference sequence). The CDR3 is 15 amino acids. V lost 0 bases and J 1 base, leaving 10 bases between the germline ends. The CDR3 loop is CASSLVGAGNTEAFF. Written as DNA, the CDR3 is TGTGCCAGCAGCTTGGTGGGGGCGGGGAACACTGAAGCTTTCTTT.

The chain combines TRBV3-1 (or the pseudogene TRBV3-2) with TRBJ2-5; 9 nucleotides align to TRBD2. Per the germline V gene, CDR1 is LGHDT and CDR2 is YNNKEL (reference sequence). This CDR3 has 17 amino acids. Trimming at V came to 0 bases and at J to 7 bases, leaving 12 bases not matched to a gene. CDR3 protein: CASSQDLLAGPDVTQYF. The DNA for the CDR3 is TGTGCCAGCAGCCAAGATCTCCTAGCGGGGCCAGACGTGACCCAGTACTTC.

This chain connects TRBV11-2 to TRBJ2-7, with a possible D match to TRBD2 (5 bases). The germline CDR1 and CDR2 sequences are SGHAT and FQNNGV. Deletions cut 5 bases from V and 0 bases from J, with 20 bases between. This CDR3 has 17 residues. DNA of the CDR3: TGTGCCAGCAGCACCCCAAAGACGGGGTCGGTCTCCTACGAGCAGTACTTC. This encodes CASSTPKTGSVSYEQYF. Together with reference TRBV11-2 and TRBJ2-7, the CDR3 gives the full variable domain: EAGVAQSPRYKIIEKRQSVAFWCNPISGHATLYWYQQILGQGPKLLIQFQNNGVVDDSQLPKDRFSAERLKGVDSTLKIQPAKLEDSAVYLCASSTPKTGSVSYEQYFGPGTRLTVT.

The rearrangement uses TRBV30 and TRBJ1-2; a possible D gene is TRBD1 (5 bases). CDR1 and CDR2 from the germline V gene are GTSNPN and SVGIG (reference sequence). Trimming pared 5 bases from V and 6 bases from J, leaving 16 bases between. This CDR3 region has 13 residues. The CDR3 loop reads CAWDRFSIDGYTF. The DNA of the CDR3 is TGTGCCTGGGACAGATTCAGTATCGATGGCTACACCTTC.

The chain is built from TRBV6-5 and TRBJ1-6; D gene uncertain. Per germline, CDR1 MNHEY and CDR2 SVGAGI. CDR3 size: 14 residues. V was clipped by 4 bases and J by 11 bases, with 15 bases between them. The CDR3 DNA reads as TGTGCCAGCAGTTCCCGACGAGGGCGGCCACCCCTCCACTTT. Translating it yields CASSSRRGRPPLHF.

The chain carries TRBV7-3 and TRBJ2-5; 9 positions agree with TRBD2. Germline trimming cut 3 bases from V and 2 bases from J; bases unmatched to any gene: 4. Per the germline V gene, CDR1 is SGHTA and CDR2 is FQGTGA. This CDR3 is 15 amino acids long. DNA of the CDR3: TGTGCCAGCAGCTTCCAGCGGGGGGAGCAAGAGACCCAGTACTTC. Its protein is CASSFQRGEQETQYF.

The chain couples TRBV21-1 to TRBJ1-1; the tabulated D call, TRBD1, remains unverified against the DNA. TRBV21-1 is recorded as a pseudogene. This CDR3 contains 16 residues. The CDR3 nucleotides read TGTGCCAGCAGCAAAGAACCAGGGCCAAATAACACTGAAGCTTTCTTT. It specifies CASSKEPGPNNTEAFF.

This chain connects TRBV14 to TRBJ2-1; TRBD2 agrees at 7 bases. V lost 1 base, J lost 8 bases, and 8 bases stayed unmatched. CDR1 and CDR2 from the germline V gene are SGHDN and FVKESK. This CDR3 comprises 15 residues. DNA of the CDR3: TGTGCCAGCAGCCAAGGTAAAGGGACTATACATGAGCAGTTCTTC. Its translation: CASSQGKGTIHEQFF.

V gene TRBV30 combines with J gene TRBJ1-1; the D gene is possibly TRBD1 (5 bases). In germline, CDR1 is GTSNPN, CDR2 SVGIG (reference sequence). This CDR3 is 14 amino acids long. V was shortened by 5 bases and J by 4 bases, with 17 bases between the two germline ends. CDR3 in amino acids: CAWSSWEGFTEAFF. The CDR3 bases are TGTGCCTGGTCTTCTTGGGAGGGGTTCACTGAAGCTTTCTTT.